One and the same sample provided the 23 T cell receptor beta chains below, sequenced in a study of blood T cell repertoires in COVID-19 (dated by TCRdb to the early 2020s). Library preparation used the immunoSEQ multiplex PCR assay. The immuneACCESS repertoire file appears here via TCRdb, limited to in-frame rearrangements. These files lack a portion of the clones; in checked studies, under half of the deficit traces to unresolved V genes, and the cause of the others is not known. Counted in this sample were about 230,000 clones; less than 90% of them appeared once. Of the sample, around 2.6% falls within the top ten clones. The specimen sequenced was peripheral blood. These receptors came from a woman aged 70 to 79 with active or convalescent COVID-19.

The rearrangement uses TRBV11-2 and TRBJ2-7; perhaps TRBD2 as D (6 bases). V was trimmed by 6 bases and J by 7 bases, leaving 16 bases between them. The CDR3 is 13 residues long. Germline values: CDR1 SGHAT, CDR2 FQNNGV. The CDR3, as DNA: TGTGCCAGCAGGGGGTCGGGGACTCGAGAGCAGTACTTC. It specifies CASRGSGTREQYF.

The chain's CDR3 is CASSVHGRTDSGNTIYF. In DNA, the CDR3 is TGTGCCAGCAGCGTACACGGACGGACAGACTCTGGAAACACCATATATTTT. The V call is TRBV11-2, the J call TRBJ1-3; possible D gene TRBD1, 6 bases. V was clipped by 5 bases and J by 0 bases, with 17 bases between them. This CDR3 is built from 17 residues. Germline V gene sequence: CDR1 SGHAT, CDR2 FQNNGV.

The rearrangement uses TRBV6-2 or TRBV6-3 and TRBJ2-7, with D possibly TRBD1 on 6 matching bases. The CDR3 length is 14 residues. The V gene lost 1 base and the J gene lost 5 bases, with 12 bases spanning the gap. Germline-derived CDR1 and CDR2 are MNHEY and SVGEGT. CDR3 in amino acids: CASSYYRVAHEQYF. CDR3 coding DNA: TGTGCCAGCAGTTACTACAGGGTTGCCCACGAGCAGTACTTC.

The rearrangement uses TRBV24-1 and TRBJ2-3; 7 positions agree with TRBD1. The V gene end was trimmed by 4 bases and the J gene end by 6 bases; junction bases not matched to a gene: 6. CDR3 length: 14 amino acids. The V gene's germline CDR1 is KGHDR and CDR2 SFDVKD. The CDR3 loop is CATSDPQGIDTQYF. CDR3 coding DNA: TGTGCCACCAGTGACCCACAGGGGATCGATACGCAGTATTTT.

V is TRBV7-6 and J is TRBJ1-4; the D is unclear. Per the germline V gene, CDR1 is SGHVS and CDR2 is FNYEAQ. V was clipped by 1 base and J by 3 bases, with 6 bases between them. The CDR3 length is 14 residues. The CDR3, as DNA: TGTGCCAGCAGCTTAGGCAGTTCTAATGAAAAACTGTTTTTT. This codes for CASSLGSSNEKLFF.

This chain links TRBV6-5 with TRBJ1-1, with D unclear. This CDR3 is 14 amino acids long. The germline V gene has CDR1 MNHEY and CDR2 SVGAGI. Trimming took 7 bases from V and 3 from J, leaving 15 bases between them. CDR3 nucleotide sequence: TGTGCCAGCACCCACGGCGGGGAGGACACTGAAGCTTTCTTT. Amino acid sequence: CASTHGGEDTEAFF.

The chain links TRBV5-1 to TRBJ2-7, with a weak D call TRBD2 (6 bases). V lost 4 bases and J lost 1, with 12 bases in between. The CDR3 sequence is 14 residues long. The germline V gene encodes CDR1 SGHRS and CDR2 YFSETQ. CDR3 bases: TGCGCCAGCAGCCTCTCGGCGGGATCCTACGAGCAGTACTTC. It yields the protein CASSLSAGSYEQYF.

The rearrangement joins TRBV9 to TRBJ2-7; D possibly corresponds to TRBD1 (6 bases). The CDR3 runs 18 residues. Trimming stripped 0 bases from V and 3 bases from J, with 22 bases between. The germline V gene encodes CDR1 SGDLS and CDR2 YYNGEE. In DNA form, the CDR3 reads TGTGCCAGCAGCGTAGGTGTCACGGTGGGGCAGGGGTACTACGAGCAGTACTTC. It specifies CASSVGVTVGQGYYEQYF.

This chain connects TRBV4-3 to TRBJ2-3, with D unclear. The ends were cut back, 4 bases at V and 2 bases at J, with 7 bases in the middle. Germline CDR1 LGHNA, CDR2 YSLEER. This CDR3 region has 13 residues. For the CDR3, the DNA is TGCGCCAGCAGCCGAGTCGTCACAGATACGCAGTATTTT. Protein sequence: CASSRVVTDTQYF.

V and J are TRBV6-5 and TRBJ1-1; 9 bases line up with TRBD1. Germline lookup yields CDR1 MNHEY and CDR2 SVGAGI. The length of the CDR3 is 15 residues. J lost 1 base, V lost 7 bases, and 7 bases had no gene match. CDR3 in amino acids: CASTHGQGTNTEAFF. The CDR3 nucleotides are TGTGCCAGCACCCATGGACAGGGGACGAACACTGAAGCTTTCTTT.

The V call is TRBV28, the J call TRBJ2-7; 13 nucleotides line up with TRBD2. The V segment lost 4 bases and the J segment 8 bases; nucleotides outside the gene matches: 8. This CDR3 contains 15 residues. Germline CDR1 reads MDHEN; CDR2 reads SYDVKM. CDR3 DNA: TGTGCCAGCAGTTCCGCCGGGACTAGCGGGAATCAGCAGTACTTC. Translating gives CASSSAGTSGNQQYF.

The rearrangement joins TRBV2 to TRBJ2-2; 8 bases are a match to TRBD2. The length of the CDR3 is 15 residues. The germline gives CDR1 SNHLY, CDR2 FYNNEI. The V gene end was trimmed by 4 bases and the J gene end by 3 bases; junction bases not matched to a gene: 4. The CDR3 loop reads CASSGLAGHTGELFF. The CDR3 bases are TGTGCCAGCAGTGGTCTAGCGGGTCACACCGGGGAGCTGTTTTTT.

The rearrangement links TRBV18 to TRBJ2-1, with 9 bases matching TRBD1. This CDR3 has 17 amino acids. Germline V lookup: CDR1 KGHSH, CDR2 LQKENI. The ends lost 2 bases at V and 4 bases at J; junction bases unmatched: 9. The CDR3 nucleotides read TGTGCCAGCTCACCAAACCCGGGACAGGGTGTTTACAATGAGCAGTTCTTC. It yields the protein CASSPNPGQGVYNEQFF.

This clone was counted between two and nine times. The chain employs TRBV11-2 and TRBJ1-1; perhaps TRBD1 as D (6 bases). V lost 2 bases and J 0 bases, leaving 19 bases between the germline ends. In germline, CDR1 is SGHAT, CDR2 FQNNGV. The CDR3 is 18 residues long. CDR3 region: CASSLTTPKDSVNTEAFF. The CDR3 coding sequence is TGTGCCAGCAGCTTAACTACCCCTAAGGACAGTGTGAACACTGAAGCTTTCTTT. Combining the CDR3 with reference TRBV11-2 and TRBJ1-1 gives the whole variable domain EAGVAQSPRYKIIEKRQSVAFWCNPISGHATLYWYQQILGQGPKLLIQFQNNGVVDDSQLPKDRFSAERLKGVDSTLKIQPAKLEDSAVYLCASSLTTPKDSVNTEAFFGQGTRLTVV.

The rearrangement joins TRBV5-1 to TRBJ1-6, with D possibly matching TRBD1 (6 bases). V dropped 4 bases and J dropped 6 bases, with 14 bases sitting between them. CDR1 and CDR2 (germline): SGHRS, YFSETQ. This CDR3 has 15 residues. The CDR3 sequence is CASSARGGRNSPLHF. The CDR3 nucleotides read TGCGCCAGCAGCGCCAGGGGTGGGCGTAATTCACCCCTCCACTTT.

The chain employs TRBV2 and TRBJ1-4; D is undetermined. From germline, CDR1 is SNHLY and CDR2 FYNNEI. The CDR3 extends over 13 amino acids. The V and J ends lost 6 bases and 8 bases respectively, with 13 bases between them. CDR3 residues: CASRGVAAEKLFF. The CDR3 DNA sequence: TGTGCCAGCAGGGGAGTGGCCGCCGAAAAACTGTTTTTT.

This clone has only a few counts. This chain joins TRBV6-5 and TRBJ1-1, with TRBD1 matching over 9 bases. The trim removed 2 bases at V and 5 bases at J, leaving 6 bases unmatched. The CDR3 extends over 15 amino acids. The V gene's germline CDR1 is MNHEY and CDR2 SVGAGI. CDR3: CASSYGTGIGTEAFF. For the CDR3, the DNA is TGTGCCAGCAGTTACGGGACAGGGATTGGAACTGAAGCTTTCTTT.

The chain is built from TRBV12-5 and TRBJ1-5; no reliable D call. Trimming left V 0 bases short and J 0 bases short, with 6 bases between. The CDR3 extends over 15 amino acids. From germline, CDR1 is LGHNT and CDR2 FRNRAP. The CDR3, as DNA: TGTGCTAGTGGTTTGGTTGGCAGTAGCAATCAGCCCCAGCATTTT. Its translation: CASGLVGSSNQPQHF.

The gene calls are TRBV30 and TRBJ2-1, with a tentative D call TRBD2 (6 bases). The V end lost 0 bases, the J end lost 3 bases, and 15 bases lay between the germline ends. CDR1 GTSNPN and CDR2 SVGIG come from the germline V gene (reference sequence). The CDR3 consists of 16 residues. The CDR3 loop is CAWSVGGSGFYNEQFF. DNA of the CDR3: TGTGCCTGGAGTGTTGGAGGGTCGGGTTTCTACAATGAGCAGTTCTTC.

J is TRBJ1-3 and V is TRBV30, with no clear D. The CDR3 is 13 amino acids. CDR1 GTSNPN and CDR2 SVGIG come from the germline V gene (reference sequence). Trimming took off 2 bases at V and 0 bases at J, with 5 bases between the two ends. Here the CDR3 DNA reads TGTGCCTGGAGTCTAAACTCTGGAAACACCATATATTTT. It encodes CAWSLNSGNTIYF. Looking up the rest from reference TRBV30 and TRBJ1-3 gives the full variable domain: SQTIHQWPATLVQPVGSPLSLECTVEGTSNPNLYWYRQAAGRGLQLLFYSVGIGQISSEVPQNLSASRPQDRQFILSSKKLLLSDSGFYLCAWSLNSGNTIYFGEGSWLTVV.

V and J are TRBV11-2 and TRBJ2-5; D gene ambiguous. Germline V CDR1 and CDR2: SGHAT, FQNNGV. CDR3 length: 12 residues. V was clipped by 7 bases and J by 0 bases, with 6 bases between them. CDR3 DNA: TGTGCCAGCACCCACAACCAAGAGACCCAGTACTTC. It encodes CASTHNQETQYF. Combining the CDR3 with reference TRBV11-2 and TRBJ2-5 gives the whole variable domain EAGVAQSPRYKIIEKRQSVAFWCNPISGHATLYWYQQILGQGPKLLIQFQNNGVVDDSQLPKDRFSAERLKGVDSTLKIQPAKLEDSAVYLCASTHNQETQYFGPGTRLLVL.

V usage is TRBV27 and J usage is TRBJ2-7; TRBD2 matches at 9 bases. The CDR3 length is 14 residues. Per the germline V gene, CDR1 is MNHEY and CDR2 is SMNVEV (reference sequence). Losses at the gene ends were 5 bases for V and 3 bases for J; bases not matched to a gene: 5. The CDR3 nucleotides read TGTGCCAGCAGTAGAACTAGCGGGTACTACGAGCAGTACTTC. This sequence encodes CASSRTSGYYEQYF.

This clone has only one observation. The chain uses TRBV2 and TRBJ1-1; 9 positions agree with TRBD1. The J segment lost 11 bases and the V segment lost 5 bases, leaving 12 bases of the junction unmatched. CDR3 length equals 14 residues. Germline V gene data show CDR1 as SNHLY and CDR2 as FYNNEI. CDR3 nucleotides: TGTGCCAGCAGTCAACCGGGACAGGGCCTCGTTGCTTTCTTT. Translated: CASSQPGQGLVAFF.